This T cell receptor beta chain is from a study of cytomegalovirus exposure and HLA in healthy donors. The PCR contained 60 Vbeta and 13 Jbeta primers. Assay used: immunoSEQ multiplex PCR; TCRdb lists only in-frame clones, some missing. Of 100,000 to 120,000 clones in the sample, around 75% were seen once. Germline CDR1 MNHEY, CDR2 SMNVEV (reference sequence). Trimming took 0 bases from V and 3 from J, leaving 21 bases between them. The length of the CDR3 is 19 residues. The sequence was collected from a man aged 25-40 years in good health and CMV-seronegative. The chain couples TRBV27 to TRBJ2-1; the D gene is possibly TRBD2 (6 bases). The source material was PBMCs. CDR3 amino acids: CASSLSPGLGGAYYNEQFF. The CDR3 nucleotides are TGTGCCAGCAGTTTATCGCCGGGTCTGGGGGGAGCCTACTACAATGAGCAGTTCTTC.